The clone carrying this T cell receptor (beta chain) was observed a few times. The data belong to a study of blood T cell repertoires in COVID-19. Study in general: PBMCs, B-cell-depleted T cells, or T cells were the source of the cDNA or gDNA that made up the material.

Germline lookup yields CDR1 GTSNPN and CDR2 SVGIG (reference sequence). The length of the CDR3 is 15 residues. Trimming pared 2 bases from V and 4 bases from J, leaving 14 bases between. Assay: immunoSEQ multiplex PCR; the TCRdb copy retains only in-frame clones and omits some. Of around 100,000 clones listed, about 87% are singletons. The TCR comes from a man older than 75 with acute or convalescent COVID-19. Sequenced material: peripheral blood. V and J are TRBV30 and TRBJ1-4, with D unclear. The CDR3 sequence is CAWSPWGGVNEKLFF. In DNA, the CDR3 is TGTGCCTGGAGTCCCTGGGGAGGAGTTAATGAAAAACTGTTTTTT.